This T cell receptor (beta chain) was recorded in a study of T cell repertoires in cytomegalovirus infection (dated by TCRdb to about 2019). Broadly, across the study: Recently identified HLA-C-restricted CMV epitopes, whose presentation resists viral immunomodulation, were targeted by peptide stimulations together with well-studied HLA-B-restricted epitopes. The HLA type of each donor mattered for the analysis, because public TCR beta signatures pointed to carriage of CMV infection along with the matching HLA type.

Results and caveats for the whole study, not just this receptor: Cumulative frequency of public TCR beta family members discriminated carriers of CMV infection plus the relevant HLA type in this cohort and an independent approximately 360-donor cohort. In the ex vivo response, HLA-C-restricted CMV-specific TCR beta clonotypes were dominant, and in two of eight donors the single most frequent clonotype came from this HLA-C-restricted group.

The sample's treatment or condition label is to be understood as: in vitro stimulation with specific CMV peptide epitopes to enrich CMV-specific T cells. About this clonotype itself: The clone's antigen remains unknown. No base qualities exist here, and no much larger clone lies one base off it.

The data were produced on an Illumina HiSeq 1500. Clones were called with MiXCR by TCRdb after fastp trimmed the public reads at Q25, and only in-frame beta chains were retained. Identical CDR3 proteins give one entry, which carries the most common genes and DNA. The sample has about 830,000 distinct CDR3 sequences on record, approximately 32% of them singletons. Roughly 12% of the sample comes from the top ten. The origin of this receptor is a human donor in good health (CMV status not recorded). Some clones in this sample may be carry-over from other donors' samples. The material was cultured CD8+ T cells from PBMCs, obtained from culture after CMV antigen stimulation.

The nucleotide sequence reads TGTGCCAGCAGTTACATAACTAGCGGGGGTTACCAAGGTTACAATGAGCAGTTCTTC. This codes for CASSYITSGGYQGYNEQFF. The chain couples TRBV6-6 to TRBJ2-1, with 11 middle bases fitting TRBD2. The germline V gene (reference sequence) supplies CDR1 MNHNY and CDR2 SVGAGI. Unmatched junction bases come to 13, with V trimmed by 2 bases and J by 4 bases. The CDR3 holds 19 amino acids from the cysteine to the phenylalanine. Here the CDR3 DNA is all that survives: 57 bases in frame from base 1.